The table lists the clone carrying this T cell receptor beta chain with a count of one. From germline, CDR1 is KGHDR and CDR2 SFDVKD. The CDR3 is 15 amino acids. V was trimmed by 5 bases and J by 6 bases, leaving 19 bases between them. This specimen comes from a study of blood T cell repertoires in COVID-19. Background on the study: Material from acute and convalescent COVID-19 was sourced from the United States, Italy and Spain. The cDNA or gDNA used as material had been derived from T cells, B-cell-depleted T cells, or PBMCs.

In terms of age and location, participants ranged from roughly 18 to 90 years and lived in around 22 US areas. Exposed study participants had met a COVID-19 case within 2 weeks before entry. Libraries were prepared by immunoSEQ multiplex PCR; TCRdb keeps only in-frame clonotypes and omits some of them. In the table there are about 370,000 clones, 90% to 95% of which are singletons. Sequenced material: PBMCs or T cells enriched from blood (not recorded which). The clonotype comes from a woman aged 40 to 50 who had been exposed to COVID-19. V usage is TRBV24-1 and J usage is TRBJ2-7, with D perhaps TRBD2 (6 bases). In DNA, the CDR3 is TGTGCCACCAGTGGTTCACTAGCAACGACTCGCGAGCAGTACTTC. Protein product: CATSGSLATTREQYF.